This TCR beta chain is from a study of CD8+CD57+ T cells in acquired aplastic anemia. For the study at large: Mean yield of DNA from sorted CD4+ and CD8+ cells was 3 to 3.5 ug. Overall study results and limits: Overlap between patients and controls comprised 25 to 30 CD8+ CDR3 sequences. No significant difference in CD8+ Simpson's diversity was found between patients and controls.

Worth noting for this clonotype: The antigen remains undetermined.

The template for TCR beta VDJ and CDR3 sequence profiling was genomic DNA. TCRdb re-called the reads through MiXCR, storing one row per CDR3 protein. The sample holds about 160,000 distinct CDR3 sequences, about 48% seen once. The CDR3 runs to 14 residues. In germline, CDR1 is ENHRY, CDR2 SYGVKD. V lost 7 bases and J 2 bases, leaving 12 bases between the germline ends. Patients chosen for sequencing had shown CD8+CD57+ cell expansion by flow cytometry. Severe acquired aplastic anemia was diagnosed in all patients. This receptor was obtained from a human donor with aplastic anemia. Sequencing was carried out using sorted CD4+, CD8+, or CD8+CD57+ T cells (not recorded which) from PBMCs. This chain joins TRBV10-3 and TRBJ1-5; the D is unclear. CDR3 in amino acids: CAIKAGERNQPQHF. Here the CDR3 DNA reads TGTGCCATCAAGGCAGGCGAGCGCAATCAGCCCCAGCATTTT.